The rows below give T cell receptor beta chains drawn from one sample of a study of blood T cell repertoires in COVID-19. The method was immunoSEQ multiplex PCR; TCRdb's version includes in-frame clones alone and lacks a portion of them. This sample yields roughly 38,000 clones, of which more than 70% are seen a single time; 55% to 60% belongs to the top ten. The material sequenced was peripheral blood. Receptors were obtained from a man in his 70s with acute or convalescent COVID-19. Both conserved end residues are part of each CDR3. D genes are given only for firm matches. Clone size is stated in some rows and not others, as once, few, many or a class when expanded.

clone size,D gene,V gene,J gene,CDR3 protein,CDR3 DNA
NA,NA,TRBV18,TRBJ2-3,CASSPRSVMDTQYF,TGTGCCAGCTCACCTCGATCGGTAATGGATACGCAGTATTTT
NA,NA,TRBV25-1,TRBJ1-1,CASSELGSRGSFF,TGTGCCAGCAGTGAGTTGGGTAGTAGGGGATCTTTCTTT
NA,TRBD1,TRBV18,TRBJ1-1,CASSPRGARGDTEAFF,TGTGCCAGCTCACCCAGGGGGGCGCGCGGGGACACTGAAGCTTTCTTT
NA,NA,TRBV5-1,TRBJ1-3,CASTYTPGAAGNTIYF,TGCGCCAGCACCTATACCCCAGGGGCGGCTGGAAACACCATATATTTT
once,NA,TRBV2,TRBJ2-3,CASITGVLTDTQYF,TGTGCCAGCATTACGGGAGTCCTCACAGATACGCAGTATTTT
few,NA,TRBV12-3/TRBV12-4,TRBJ1-1,CASSLNGYTEAFF,TGTGCCAGCAGTTTAAACGGTTACACTGAAGCTTTCTTT
few,NA,TRBV2,TRBJ2-7,CASSERGSGPYEQYF,TGTGCCAGCAGTGAAAGGGGTAGCGGCCCCTACGAGCAGTACTTC
NA,TRBD1,TRBV5-1,TRBJ2-3,CASSAEGQGDTDTQYF,TGCGCCAGCAGCGCGGAGGGACAGGGAGACACAGATACGCAGTATTTT
NA,TRBD1,TRBV6-5,TRBJ1-1,CASSVGGRDTEAFF,TGTGCCAGCAGCGTAGGGGGCAGGGACACTGAAGCTTTCTTT
NA,NA,TRBV7-9,TRBJ2-7,CASSPPRESSYEQYF,TGTGCCAGCAGCCCCCCTCGGGAAAGCTCCTACGAGCAGTACTTC
NA,TRBD2,TRBV19,TRBJ2-7,CASSTLLAGAHEQYF,TGTGCCAGTAGTACCCTTTTGGCGGGAGCCCACGAGCAGTACTTC
NA,TRBD2,TRBV2,TRBJ2-3,CASSPTSGLTDTQYF,TGTGCCAGCAGTCCGACTAGCGGACTCACAGATACGCAGTATTTT
NA,NA,TRBV19,TRBJ1-2,CASSIDSSSYGYTF,TGTGCCAGTAGTATAGACAGTTCATCCTATGGCTACACCTTC
NA,NA,TRBV7-9,TRBJ1-5,CASSSGKGGSNQPQHF,TGTGCCAGCAGCTCGGGGAAGGGAGGAAGCAATCAGCCCCAGCATTTT
NA,NA,TRBV9,TRBJ1-6,CASSETTGKDSPLHF,TGTGCCAGCAGCGAAACGACAGGCAAGGATTCACCCCTCCACTTT
NA,TRBD1,TRBV27,TRBJ2-7,CASSEGQGTYEQYF,TGTGCCAGCAGTGAGGGACAGGGAACCTACGAGCAGTACTTC
few,TRBD1,TRBV2,TRBJ1-2,CASTQAPRGDYGYTF,TGTGCCAGCACCCAAGCGCCCAGGGGGGACTATGGCTACACCTTC
NA,NA,TRBV7-2,TRBJ1-5,CASSPDSQWDQPQHF,TGTGCCAGCAGCCCCGACAGTCAGTGGGATCAGCCCCAGCATTTT
NA,NA,TRBV5-1,TRBJ1-6,CASSGQGSYNSPLHF,TGCGCCAGCAGCGGCCAGGGCTCCTATAATTCACCCCTCCACTTT
NA,NA,TRBV5-4,TRBJ2-4,CASPPGEENIQYF,TGTGCCAGCCCCCCGGGAGAGGAAAACATTCAGTACTTC
NA,NA,TRBV20-1,TRBJ2-7,CSAPTLYEQYF,TGCAGTGCCCCGACTCTCTACGAGCAGTACTTC
NA,NA,TRBV12-3/TRBV12-4,TRBJ1-2,CASSFRRDYGYTF,TGTGCCAGCAGTTTTCGCAGGGACTATGGCTACACCTTC
NA,NA,TRBV5-1,TRBJ2-3,CASSGEIGGDTQYF,TGCGCCAGCAGCGGTGAAATTGGCGGAGATACGCAGTATTTT
NA,NA,TRBV3-1/TRBV3-2,TRBJ2-3,CASSQASTTNTQYF,TGTGCCAGCAGCCAAGCTTCGACAACGAATACGCAGTATTTT
many,NA,TRBV19,TRBJ1-1,CASHRNTEAFF,TGTGCCAGCCACAGGAACACTGAAGCTTTCTTT
NA,TRBD1,TRBV7-2,TRBJ1-6,CASSFRGRNSPLHF,TGTGCCAGCAGCTTTAGGGGGCGAAATTCACCCCTCCACTTT
NA,NA,TRBV9,TRBJ1-3,CASSAPGSGNTIYF,TGTGCCAGCAGCGCACCAGGCTCTGGAAACACCATATATTTT
few,NA,TRBV6-2/TRBV6-3,TRBJ1-1,CASSYSGGTEAFF,TGTGCCAGCAGTTACTCAGGGGGCACTGAAGCTTTCTTT
NA,NA,TRBV18,TRBJ2-7,CASSPPSFYEQYF,TGTGCCAGCTCACCACCGAGTTTCTACGAGCAGTACTTC